These T cell receptor beta chains were read from a single sample in a study of T cell responses to AZD1222 COVID-19 vaccine. Produced via immunoSEQ multiplex PCR; TCRdb's table is partial and in-frame only. Of roughly 150,000 clones listed, approximately 88% are singletons. The material was peripheral blood, obtained on day 0 of AZD1222 vaccination. Every receptor here comes from an adult in good health. CDR3s include the opening cysteine and the closing phenylalanine or tryptophan. D genes are given only for firm matches. A row's size may be missing; if present it is once, few, many or a size class.

v_gene: TRBV7-2; j_gene: TRBJ1-6; d_gene: .; abundance: .; CDR3aa: CASSVVGGSPLHF; CDR3nt: TGTGCCAGCAGCGTAGTCGGGGGTTCACCCCTCCACTTT
v_gene: TRBV4-3; j_gene: TRBJ2-3; d_gene: TRBD2; abundance: .; CDR3aa: CASSQIGSGSIPFLDTQYF; CDR3nt: TGCGCCAGCAGCCAAATAGGTAGCGGGAGTATTCCCTTCCTCGATACGCAGTATTTT
v_gene: TRBV12-3/TRBV12-4; j_gene: TRBJ1-5; d_gene: .; abundance: .; CDR3aa: CASSSSYRGPQHF; CDR3nt: TGTGCCAGCAGTTCCTCCTATAGGGGGCCCCAGCATTTT
v_gene: TRBV10-3; j_gene: TRBJ1-5; d_gene: .; abundance: .; CDR3aa: CAISNGGDRPQHF; CDR3nt: TGTGCCATCAGTAACGGGGGCGATAGGCCCCAGCATTTT
v_gene: TRBV27; j_gene: TRBJ1-1; d_gene: .; abundance: .; CDR3aa: CASRLIQGKAFF; CDR3nt: TGTGCCAGCAGGCTAATACAGGGTAAAGCTTTCTTT
v_gene: TRBV11-3; j_gene: TRBJ1-1; d_gene: .; abundance: .; CDR3aa: CASRSGNTEAFF; CDR3nt: TGTGCCAGCAGATCCGGGAACACTGAAGCTTTCTTT
v_gene: TRBV6-2/TRBV6-3; j_gene: TRBJ1-5; d_gene: .; abundance: .; CDR3aa: CASSYSRVQPQHF; CDR3nt: TGTGCCAGCAGTTACTCGAGGGTTCAGCCCCAGCATTTT
v_gene: TRBV15; j_gene: TRBJ2-6; d_gene: .; abundance: .; CDR3aa: CATRAGANVLTF; CDR3nt: TGTGCCACCAGGGCTGGGGCCAACGTCCTGACTTTC
v_gene: TRBV7-9; j_gene: TRBJ1-4; d_gene: .; abundance: .; CDR3aa: CASSLGGEKLFF; CDR3nt: TGTGCCAGCAGCTTAGGAGGGGAAAAACTGTTTTTT
v_gene: TRBV4-3; j_gene: TRBJ1-2; d_gene: TRBD1; abundance: once; CDR3aa: CASSQEGQGHGYTF; CDR3nt: TGCGCCAGCAGCCAAGAGGGACAGGGCCATGGCTACACCTTC
v_gene: TRBV30; j_gene: TRBJ1-1; d_gene: .; abundance: .; CDR3aa: CAWSVQWGTEAFF; CDR3nt: TGTGCCTGGAGTGTACAATGGGGCACTGAAGCTTTCTTT
v_gene: TRBV7-2; j_gene: TRBJ1-5; d_gene: .; abundance: .; CDR3aa: CASSLQGGNQPQHF; CDR3nt: TGTGCCAGCAGCTTACAGGGTGGCAATCAGCCCCAGCATTTT
v_gene: TRBV9; j_gene: TRBJ1-2; d_gene: TRBD1; abundance: .; CDR3aa: CASSVEGTGFAAGYTF; CDR3nt: TGTGCCAGCAGCGTAGAAGGGACAGGGTTTGCTGCCGGCTACACCTTC
v_gene: TRBV19; j_gene: TRBJ2-3; d_gene: .; abundance: .; CDR3aa: CASSIWGSGTDTQYF; CDR3nt: TGTGCCAGTAGTATTTGGGGGAGCGGCACAGATACGCAGTATTTT
v_gene: TRBV15; j_gene: TRBJ1-1; d_gene: .; abundance: .; CDR3aa: CATSRDGLAEAFF; CDR3nt: TGTGCCACCAGCAGAGATGGCTTGGCTGAAGCTTTCTTT
v_gene: TRBV7-2; j_gene: TRBJ2-7; d_gene: TRBD1; abundance: .; CDR3aa: CASSPLRTGRAGEQYF; CDR3nt: TGTGCCAGCAGCCCCTTGAGGACAGGACGGGCGGGCGAGCAGTACTTC
v_gene: TRBV30; j_gene: TRBJ1-4; d_gene: .; abundance: .; CDR3aa: CAWSGGTTTNEKLFF; CDR3nt: TGTGCCTGGAGCGGCGGGACGACAACTAATGAAAAACTGTTTTTT
v_gene: TRBV6-5; j_gene: TRBJ2-3; d_gene: .; abundance: .; CDR3aa: CASSYDRANVADTQYF; CDR3nt: TGTGCCAGCAGTTACGATAGGGCTAATGTCGCAGATACGCAGTATTTT
v_gene: TRBV20-1; j_gene: TRBJ2-2; d_gene: .; abundance: once; CDR3aa: CSAGPGELFF; CDR3nt: TGCAGTGCTGGCCCCGGGGAGCTGTTTTTT
v_gene: TRBV21-1; j_gene: TRBJ2-3; d_gene: .; abundance: few; CDR3aa: CASSHFSDTQYF; CDR3nt: TGTGCCAGCAGCCACTTTTCAGATACGCAGTATTTT
v_gene: TRBV5-5; j_gene: TRBJ1-5; d_gene: TRBD1; abundance: .; CDR3aa: CASSPGQGVHQPQHF; CDR3nt: TGTGCCAGCAGCCCCGGACAGGGGGTGCATCAGCCCCAGCATTTT
v_gene: TRBV5-3; j_gene: TRBJ1-1; d_gene: .; abundance: .; CDR3aa: CARSLVRVNTEAFF; CDR3nt: TGTGCCAGAAGCTTGGTACGGGTGAACACTGAAGCTTTCTTT
v_gene: TRBV5-4; j_gene: TRBJ1-2; d_gene: TRBD1; abundance: .; CDR3aa: CASTRDRASNYGYTF; CDR3nt: TGTGCCAGCACCCGGGACAGGGCGAGTAACTATGGCTACACCTTC
v_gene: TRBV19; j_gene: TRBJ1-5; d_gene: TRBD1; abundance: few; CDR3aa: CASTNPTQGETRSQHF; CDR3nt: TGTGCCAGTACCAACCCGACTCAGGGGGAGACAAGATCCCAGCATTTT
v_gene: TRBV11-2; j_gene: TRBJ2-1; d_gene: .; abundance: .; CDR3aa: CASSFGIYNEQFF; CDR3nt: TGTGCCAGCAGCTTCGGGATATACAATGAGCAGTTCTTC
v_gene: TRBV6-2/TRBV6-3; j_gene: TRBJ2-3; d_gene: TRBD1; abundance: .; CDR3aa: CASSSGQVGTDTQYF; CDR3nt: TGTGCCAGCAGTTCGGGACAGGTTGGCACAGATACGCAGTATTTT
v_gene: TRBV28; j_gene: TRBJ2-3; d_gene: .; abundance: .; CDR3aa: CASSLFHRGLGTDTQYF; CDR3nt: TGTGCCAGCAGTCTTTTTCACAGGGGACTGGGCACAGATACGCAGTATTTT
v_gene: TRBV7-9; j_gene: TRBJ2-1; d_gene: .; abundance: .; CDR3aa: CASRKITGFGNEQFF; CDR3nt: TGTGCCAGCAGGAAGATTACGGGGTTTGGTAATGAGCAGTTCTTC